A selection of T cell receptor beta chains follows, all from one sample in a study of beta chain features in type 1 diabetes. Sequencing was performed with immunoSEQ multiplex PCR; in TCRdb, only in-frame clones are kept and a portion is missing. The table shows more than 350,000 clones, with over 10% occurring only once. The sequenced sample was naive CD4+ T cells from blood. The source of these receptors is a woman between 18 and 29 years old in good health. Both conserved end residues are part of each CDR3. D genes are given only for firm matches. The size of a clone is reported for some rows only, either as once, few or many, or as a class for expanded clones.

CDR3nt	CDR3aa	v_gene	abundance	j_gene	d_gene
TGTGCCTGGAGTATAAAGGGGGCCGGGAACTACGAGCAGTACTTC	CAWSIKGAGNYEQYF	TRBV30	few	TRBJ2-7	TRBD1
TGTGCCAGCAGTGCGGGACAGGGGGCGTTGGATGAGCAGTTCTTC	CASSAGQGALDEQFF	TRBV2	.	TRBJ2-1	TRBD1
TGTGCCAGCAGCTTGGCAGGAGGGAACACTGAAGCTTTCTTT	CASSLAGGNTEAFF	TRBV7-3	.	TRBJ1-1	.
TGTGCCAGCGAAGGGGGGTTACAAAAGGACATTCAGTACTTC	CASEGGLQKDIQYF	TRBV6-4	few	TRBJ2-4	.
TGCGCCAGCCGCGCAACGGGCGGCGAGCAGTACTTC	CASRATGGEQYF	TRBV4-3	few	TRBJ2-7	.
TGCGCCAGCAGCCAAGGTGGACTAGCGGATAACAATGAGCAGTTCTTC	CASSQGGLADNNEQFF	TRBV4-1	.	TRBJ2-1	TRBD2
TGTGCCAGCAGTATTACCTTCCCGGGGGAGACCCAGTACTTC	CASSITFPGETQYF	TRBV6-5	.	TRBJ2-5	.
TGTGCCAGCAGCTTTCGATTAGGGGGCCTCTACTCTGGGGCCAACGTCCTGACTTTC	CASSFRLGGLYSGANVLTF	TRBV7-8	.	TRBJ2-6	TRBD1
TGCGCCAGCAGCCCACCCGGGACTAGCCTCGAGACCCAGTACTTC	CASSPPGTSLETQYF	TRBV5-1	.	TRBJ2-5	TRBD2
TGTGCCAGCAGCGTAGAGGGGGGACGAGCGAAAACGCAGTATTTT	CASSVEGGRAKTQYF	TRBV9	.	TRBJ2-3	.
TGTGCCAGCAGCTACAGGGATGAGATCTATGGCTACACCTTC	CASSYRDEIYGYTF	TRBV7-2	.	TRBJ1-2	.
TGTGCCATCGCGGACAGCCAAGGTGAAAAACTGTTTTTT	CAIADSQGEKLFF	TRBV10-3	.	TRBJ1-4	.
TGTGCCAGCAGCCCCCAACCGGGCCTGTTGACAGATACGCAGTATTTT	CASSPQPGLLTDTQYF	TRBV7-2	.	TRBJ2-3	.
TGTGCCATCAGTGAGCGGAGTACTGAAGCTTTCTTT	CAISERSTEAFF	TRBV10-3	few	TRBJ1-1	.
TGTGCCTGGAAAGCGACCAGGGGAAGTTCACCCCTCCACTTT	CAWKATRGSSPLHF	TRBV30	.	TRBJ1-6	.
TGTGCCAGCAGCGCAGGGAGGGCCAGACTATACAATGAGCAGTTCTTC	CASSAGRARLYNEQFF	TRBV13	few	TRBJ2-1	TRBD2
TGTGCCTGGAGGCCAAGGGGGTCCGGGGACATTCAGTACTTC	CAWRPRGSGDIQYF	TRBV30	many	TRBJ2-4	.
TGTGCCAGCAGTGATGCAGGGTGGGCCCAGTACTTC	CASSDAGWAQYF	TRBV25-1	.	TRBJ2-5	.
TGTGCCAGCAGTGCCGGATCTGGGGGGCATCAAGAGACCCAGTACTTC	CASSAGSGGHQETQYF	TRBV25-1	.	TRBJ2-5	.
TGTGCCAGCAGCGCGGGCTCAGGGTTAAGCACAGATACGCAGTATTTT	CASSAGSGLSTDTQYF	TRBV9	.	TRBJ2-3	.
TGTGCCAGTAGCCAAATCAGAGGGTTCGATGGCTACACCTTC	CASSQIRGFDGYTF	TRBV19	.	TRBJ1-2	.
TGCGCCAGCAGCGGGGGATCCTACGAGCAGTACTTC	CASSGGSYEQYF	TRBV5-1	.	TRBJ2-7	.
TGTGCCAGCTCACCACTGCCCTGGACAGGGGAGAAAGATACGCAGTATTTT	CASSPLPWTGEKDTQYF	TRBV18	.	TRBJ2-3	TRBD1
TGTGCCAGCAGCGACCGGGCCCTATCAGTGGATACGCAGTATTTT	CASSDRALSVDTQYF	TRBV9	.	TRBJ2-3	.
TGTGCCAGCAGCCCCTCGGCTGGTAACTACAATGAGCAGTTCTTC	CASSPSAGNYNEQFF	TRBV9	few	TRBJ2-1	.
TGTGCCAGCAGCGTCAGGGCCGGAGCTTACAATGAGCAGTTCTTC	CASSVRAGAYNEQFF	TRBV9	.	TRBJ2-1	.
TGTGCCAGCAGTTACTCGAACAGGAACAAGCCCAAACTGTTTTTT	CASSYSNRNKPKLFF	TRBV6-5	few	TRBJ1-4	.
TGCGCCAGCAGCCAAGAAACAGCAATTCAACGGCAGTACTTC	CASSQETAIQRQYF	TRBV4-3	few	TRBJ2-7	.
TGCAGCGTTTTGGTTGTTTCAACGGATGGCTACACCTTC	CSVLVVSTDGYTF	TRBV29-1	few	TRBJ1-2	.
TGTGCCACCTTCAGGGTCATGAACACTGAAGCTTTCTTT	CATFRVMNTEAFF	TRBV6-5	.	TRBJ1-1	.
TGTGCCAGCAGCTTAGTGGCAGATACGCAGTATTTT	CASSLVADTQYF	TRBV7-9	.	TRBJ2-3	.
TGTGCCAGCAGCTTGAGCAGGGAGCAGTTCTTC	CASSLSREQFF	TRBV7-2	.	TRBJ2-1	.
TGCGCCAGCAGCAAAGACCTAAAACGCACAGATACGCAGTATTTT	CASSKDLKRTDTQYF	TRBV5-1	few	TRBJ2-3	.